These T cell receptor beta chains were read from a single sample in a study of human T cells and chemical hapten exposure. TCRdb called the RACE reads again in MiXCR, with one record for every CDR3 protein. Of just over 95,000 distinct CDR3 sequences listed, 27% are singletons. The sequencing here drew on whole blood, taken in connection with sensitization to the hapten diphenylcyclopropenone (DPC). The receptors were gathered from a man in his forties with alopecia areata. Some clones in this sample may be carry-over from other donors' samples. The CDR3 runs from the conserved cysteine through the conserved F or W. D genes are given only for firm matches. Rows may omit the clone size; those that give it use once, few, many or a size class.

clone_size	v_call	d_call	cdr3_length	j_call	cdr3_aa	cdr3_nt
few	TRBV12-3/TRBV12-4	-	13	TRBJ1-2	CASRLSPSNGYTF	TGTGCCAGCAGATTATCCCCTTCAAATGGCTACACCTTC
few	TRBV20-1	TRBD2	15	TRBJ2-7	CSARDIGRASYEQYF	TGCAGTGCTAGAGATATCGGGAGGGCCTCCTACGAGCAGTACTTC
-	TRBV15	TRBD1	14	TRBJ1-5	CATSEGTGHQPQHF	TGTGCCACCAGCGAAGGGACAGGGCACCAGCCCCAGCATTTT
few	TRBV2	-	13	TRBJ2-1	CASTRDQHGEQFF	TGTGCCAGCACCAGGGATCAACACGGTGAGCAGTTCTTC
few	TRBV6-5	-	15	TRBJ2-6	CASSRGGPGANVLTF	TGTGCCAGCAGTCGAGGGGGACCTGGGGCCAACGTCCTGACTTTC
few	TRBV6-5	TRBD1	13	TRBJ1-2	CASRPQGNYGYTF	TGTGCCAGCAGACCACAGGGGAACTATGGCTACACCTTC
few	TRBV6-2/TRBV6-3	-	13	TRBJ2-3	CASSRWTPDTQYF	TGTGCCAGCAGCCGCTGGACTCCAGATACGCAGTATTTT
-	TRBV12-3/TRBV12-4	-	11	TRBJ1-2	CASSFSGSYTF	TGTGCCAGCAGTTTCAGTGGCAGCTACACCTTC
few	TRBV20-1	TRBD2	14	TRBJ2-5	CSASLEAGVETQYF	TGCAGTGCTAGCCTAGAAGCGGGAGTCGAGACCCAGTACTTC
-	TRBV11-2	-	14	TRBJ1-1	CASSSQRGNTEAFF	TGTGCCAGCAGCTCCCAACGGGGCAACACTGAAGCTTTCTTT
-	TRBV29-1	-	12	TRBJ2-1	CSVQQDWNEQFF	TGCAGCGTTCAGCAGGACTGGAATGAGCAGTTCTTC
-	TRBV6-5	-	14	TRBJ1-1	CASSYEGGRTEAFF	TGTGCCAGCAGTTACGAGGGGGGCAGGACTGAAGCTTTCTTT
few	TRBV18	-	15	TRBJ2-3	CASSPQGHPADTQYF	TGTGCCAGCTCACCACAGGGCCACCCCGCAGATACGCAGTATTTT
medium-sized	TRBV9	-	15	TRBJ2-3	CASSGGRRSTDTQYF	TGTGCCAGCAGCGGGGGACGGAGGAGCACAGATACGCAGTATTTT
few	TRBV4-1	-	15	TRBJ1-2	CASSQDIGAGASYTF	TGCGCCAGCAGCCAAGATATCGGGGCAGGGGCTTCCTACACCTTC
few	TRBV6-1	-	15	TRBJ2-7	CASSDGTVASYEQYF	TGTGCCAGCAGTGATGGGACCGTGGCTTCCTACGAGCAGTACTTC
-	TRBV6-5	TRBD1	14	TRBJ1-2	CASSLTGINYGYTF	TGTGCCAGCAGCTTGACAGGGATTAACTATGGCTACACCTTC
-	TRBV5-1	-	15	TRBJ1-4	CASSPGDTSTEKLFF	TGCGCCAGCAGCCCTGGGGACACCAGCACTGAAAAACTGTTTTTT
-	TRBV27	TRBD1	13	TRBJ2-7	CASSPGQDYEQYF	TGTGCCAGCAGCCCAGGACAGGACTACGAGCAGTACTTC
few	TRBV14	TRBD1	15	TRBJ2-1	CASSQAGGRYNEQFF	TGTGCCAGCAGCCAAGCAGGGGGACGTTACAATGAGCAGTTCTTC
few	TRBV6-5	-	15	TRBJ2-3	CASSSRGGGTDTQYF	TGTGCCAGCAGTTCCAGAGGCGGCGGCACAGATACGCAGTATTTT
-	TRBV5-1	-	19	TRBJ2-4	CASSLSMVDSERAKNIQYF	TGCGCCAGCAGCTTATCTATGGTTGATAGCGAGAGGGCCAAAAACATTCAGTACTTC
-	TRBV7-9	-	13	TRBJ2-7	CASSLTQAHEQYF	TGTGCCAGCAGCTTAACCCAGGCCCACGAGCAGTACTTC
-	TRBV9	-	15	TRBJ2-3	CASSVIPTSTDTQYF	TGTGCCAGCAGCGTAATCCCGACATCCACAGATACGCAGTATTTT
-	TRBV7-9	TRBD2	16	TRBJ2-3	CASSAGGPAGTDTQYF	TGTGCCAGCAGTGCGGGAGGCCCGGCCGGCACAGATACGCAGTATTTT
-	TRBV5-6	TRBD1	16	TRBJ1-2	CASTMIEQGANYGYTF	TGTGCCAGCACCATGATTGAACAGGGGGCTAACTATGGCTACACCTTC
few	TRBV4-1	-	16	TRBJ2-6	CASSLGAVSGANVLTF	TGCGCCAGCAGCCTGGGAGCAGTTTCTGGGGCCAACGTCCTGACTTTC
-	TRBV12-3/TRBV12-4	-	12	TRBJ2-5	CASRGVDETQYF	TGTGCCAGCCGAGGGGTAGACGAGACCCAGTACTTC
few	TRBV29-1	-	14	TRBJ2-5	CSVADWTLRETQYF	TGCAGCGTAGCTGATTGGACCCTGAGAGAGACCCAGTACTTC
-	TRBV7-2	-	13	TRBJ2-1	CASSLMGAGEQFF	TGTGCCAGCAGCTTAATGGGGGCAGGTGAGCAGTTCTTC
many	TRBV20-1	TRBD2	14	TRBJ2-1	CSASRLAGGGEQFF	TGCAGTGCGAGTAGGCTAGCGGGGGGGGGTGAGCAGTTCTTC
-	TRBV12-3/TRBV12-4	-	14	TRBJ1-5	CASSQGNSNQPQHF	TGTGCCAGCAGTCAGGGGAATAGCAATCAGCCCCAGCATTTT
-	TRBV10-3	-	15	TRBJ2-4	CAMARGAAEKNIQYF	TGTGCCATGGCGCGTGGGGCAGCGGAGAAAAACATTCAGTACTTC
-	TRBV20-1	-	13	TRBJ2-3	CSARGTPADTQYF	TGCAGTGCTAGAGGTACTCCAGCAGATACGCAGTATTTT
-	TRBV3-1	-	16	TRBJ2-7	CARAQAQGVSSSEQYF	TGTGCCAGAGCCCAGGCCCAAGGGGTATCCTCTAGCGAGCAGTACTTC
once	TRBV7-3	TRBD2	15	TRBJ2-1	CASSLAGTSIGEQFF	TGTGCCAGCAGCCTAGCCGGGACTAGCATTGGTGAGCAGTTCTTC
-	TRBV29-1	-	14	TRBJ2-3	CSVGGFLGTDTQYF	TGCAGCGTTGGGGGGTTCCTAGGGACAGATACGCAGTATTTT
-	TRBV28	TRBD2	15	TRBJ2-7	CASSHWGGKGYEQYF	TGTGCCAGCAGCCACTGGGGGGGAAAGGGGTACGAGCAGTACTTC
-	TRBV6-6	TRBD1	15	TRBJ1-2	CASSYAGQGLYGYTF	TGTGCCAGCAGTTACGCGGGACAGGGGCTCTATGGCTACACCTTC
few	TRBV20-1	-	15	TRBJ2-5	CSASEYPTVLRTQYF	TGCAGTGCTAGCGAGTATCCGACTGTACTGAGGACCCAGTACTTC
-	TRBV18	-	13	TRBJ1-2	CASSLTEMGGYTF	TGTGCCAGCTCACTAACGGAGATGGGCGGCTACACCTTC
few	TRBV28	TRBD2	13	TRBJ2-1	CASCIAGYNEQFF	TGTGCCAGCTGCATAGCGGGCTACAATGAGCAGTTCTTC
-	TRBV6-1	TRBD1	16	TRBJ2-3	CASRALTGENTDTQYF	TGTGCCAGCAGGGCTTTGACAGGGGAAAACACAGATACGCAGTATTTT
-	TRBV6-6	-	15	TRBJ2-5	CASSSPGPPKETQYF	TGTGCCAGCAGTTCCCCGGGGCCCCCGAAAGAGACCCAGTACTTC
few	TRBV24-1	TRBD2	13	TRBJ2-1	CATSGGLDNEQFF	TGTGCCACCAGTGGGGGACTAGACAATGAGCAGTTCTTC
few	TRBV12-3/TRBV12-4	-	14	TRBJ2-5	CASSLVGTEETQYF	TGTGCCAGCAGTTTAGTCGGGACCGAGGAGACCCAGTACTTC
-	TRBV29-1	-	17	TRBJ2-3	CSVEVFVVDTSTDTQYF	TGCAGCGTTGAAGTATTTGTGGTGGACACAAGCACAGATACGCAGTATTTT
-	TRBV6-6	-	12	TRBJ1-1	CASSMRNTEAFF	TGTGCCAGCAGTATGAGGAACACTGAAGCTTTCTTT
once	TRBV5-8	-	15	TRBJ1-1	CASSLVGHLNTEAFF	TGTGCCAGCAGCTTGGTTGGACACCTGAACACTGAAGCTTTCTTT
-	TRBV7-9	TRBD1	13	TRBJ2-7	CASSFNRGYEQYF	TGTGCCAGCAGCTTCAACAGGGGGTACGAGCAGTACTTC